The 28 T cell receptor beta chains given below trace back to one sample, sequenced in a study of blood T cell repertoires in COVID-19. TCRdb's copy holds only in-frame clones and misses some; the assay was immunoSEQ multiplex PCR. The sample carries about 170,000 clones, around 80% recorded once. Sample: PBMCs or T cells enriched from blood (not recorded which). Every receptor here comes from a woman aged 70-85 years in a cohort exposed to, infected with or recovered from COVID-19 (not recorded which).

For the CDR3, the DNA is TGTGCCAGTAGTATTCGCGCAGGTAACACCGGGGAGCTGTTTTTT. Protein product: CASSIRAGNTGELFF. The V gene is TRBV19, the J gene TRBJ2-2; unclear D gene. Trimming removed 3 bases from V and 2 bases from J, with 10 bases in between. Germline CDR1 and CDR2: LNHDA and SQIVND (reference sequence). The CDR3 has 15 residues.

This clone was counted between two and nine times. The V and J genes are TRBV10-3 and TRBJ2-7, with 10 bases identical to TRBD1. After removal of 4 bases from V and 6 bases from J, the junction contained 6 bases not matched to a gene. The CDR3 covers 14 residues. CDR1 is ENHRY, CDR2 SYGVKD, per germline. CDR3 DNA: TGTGCCATCAGTGGGGGACAGGGGTTCGCCGAGCAGTACTTC. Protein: CAISGGQGFAEQYF.

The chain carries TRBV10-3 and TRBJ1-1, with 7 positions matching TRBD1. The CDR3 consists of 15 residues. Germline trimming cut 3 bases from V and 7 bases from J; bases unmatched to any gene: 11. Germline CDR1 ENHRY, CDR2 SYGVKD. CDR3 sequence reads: CAISDGRGISGEAFF. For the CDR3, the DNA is TGTGCCATCAGTGACGGCAGGGGGATTTCGGGTGAAGCTTTCTTT.

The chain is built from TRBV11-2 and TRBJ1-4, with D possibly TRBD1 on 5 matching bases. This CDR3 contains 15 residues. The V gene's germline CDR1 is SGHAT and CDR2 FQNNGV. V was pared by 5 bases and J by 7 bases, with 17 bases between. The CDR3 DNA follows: TGTGCCAGCAGCGTTTTGGGGCTAGTAAGTGAAAAACTGTTTTTT. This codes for CASSVLGLVSEKLFF.

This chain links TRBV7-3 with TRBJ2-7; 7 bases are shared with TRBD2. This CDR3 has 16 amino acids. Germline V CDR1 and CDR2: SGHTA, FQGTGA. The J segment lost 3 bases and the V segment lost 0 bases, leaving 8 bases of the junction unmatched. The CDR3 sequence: CASSLTASGGIYEQYF. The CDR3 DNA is TGTGCCAGCAGCTTAACGGCGTCGGGGGGAATCTACGAGCAGTACTTC.

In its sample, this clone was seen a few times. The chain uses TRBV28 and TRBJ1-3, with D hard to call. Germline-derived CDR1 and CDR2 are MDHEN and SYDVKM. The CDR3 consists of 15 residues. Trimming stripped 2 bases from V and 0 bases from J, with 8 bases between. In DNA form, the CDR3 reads TGTGCCAGCAGTTTAATTTTGAGCTCTGGAAACACCATATATTTT. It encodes CASSLILSSGNTIYF.

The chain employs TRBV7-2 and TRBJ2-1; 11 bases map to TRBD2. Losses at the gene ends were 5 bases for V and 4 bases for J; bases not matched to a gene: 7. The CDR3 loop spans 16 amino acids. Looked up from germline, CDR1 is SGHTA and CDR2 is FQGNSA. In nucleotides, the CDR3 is TGTGCCAGCAGCACAACCGGGACTAGCGGTTACAATGAGCAGTTCTTC. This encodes CASSTTGTSGYNEQFF.

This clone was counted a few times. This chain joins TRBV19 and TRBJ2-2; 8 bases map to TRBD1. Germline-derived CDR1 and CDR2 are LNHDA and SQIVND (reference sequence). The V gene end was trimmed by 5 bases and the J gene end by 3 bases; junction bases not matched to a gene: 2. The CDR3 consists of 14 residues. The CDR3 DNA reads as TGTGCCAGTAGTGCAGGGGGCTACACCGGGGAGCTGTTTTTT. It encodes CASSAGGYTGELFF.

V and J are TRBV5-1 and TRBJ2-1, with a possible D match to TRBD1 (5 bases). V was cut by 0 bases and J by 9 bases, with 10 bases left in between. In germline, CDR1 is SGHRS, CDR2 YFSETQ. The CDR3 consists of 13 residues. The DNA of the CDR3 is TGCGCCAGCAGCTTGGGGCAGGGAAGTGAGCAGTTCTTC. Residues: CASSLGQGSEQFF.

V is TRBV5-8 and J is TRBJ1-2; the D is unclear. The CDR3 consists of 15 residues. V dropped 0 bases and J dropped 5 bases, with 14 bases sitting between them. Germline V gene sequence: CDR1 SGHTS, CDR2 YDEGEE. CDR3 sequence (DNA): TGTGCCAGCAGCTTGGAAAGGAGGGCTTTTTATGGCTACACCTTC. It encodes CASSLERRAFYGYTF.

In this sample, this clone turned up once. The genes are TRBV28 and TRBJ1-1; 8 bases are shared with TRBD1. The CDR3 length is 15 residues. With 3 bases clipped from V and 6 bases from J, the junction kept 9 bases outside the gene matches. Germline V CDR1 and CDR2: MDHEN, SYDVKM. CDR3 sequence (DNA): TGTGCCAGCAGTTTTTCACTCGGACAGGGCTCTGAAGCTTTCTTT. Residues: CASSFSLGQGSEAFF.

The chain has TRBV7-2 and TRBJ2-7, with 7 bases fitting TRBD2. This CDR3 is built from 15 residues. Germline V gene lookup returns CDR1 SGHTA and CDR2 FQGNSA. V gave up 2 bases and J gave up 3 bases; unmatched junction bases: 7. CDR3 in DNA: TGTGCCAGCAGCTTATCCGGGACTAACCTCTACGAGCAGTACTTC. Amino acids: CASSLSGTNLYEQYF.

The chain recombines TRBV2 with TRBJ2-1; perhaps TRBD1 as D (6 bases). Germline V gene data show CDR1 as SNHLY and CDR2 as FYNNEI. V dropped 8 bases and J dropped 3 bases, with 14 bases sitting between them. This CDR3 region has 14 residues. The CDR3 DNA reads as TGTGCCAGCCTTACCGACAGGTTCTACAATGAGCAGTTCTTC. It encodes CASLTDRFYNEQFF.

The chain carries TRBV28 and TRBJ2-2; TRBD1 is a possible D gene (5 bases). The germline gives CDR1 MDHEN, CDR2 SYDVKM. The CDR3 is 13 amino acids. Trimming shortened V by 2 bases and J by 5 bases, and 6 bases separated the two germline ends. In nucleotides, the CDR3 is TGTGCCAGCAGTTTACAGGGTACCGGGGAGCTGTTTTTT. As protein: CASSLQGTGELFF.

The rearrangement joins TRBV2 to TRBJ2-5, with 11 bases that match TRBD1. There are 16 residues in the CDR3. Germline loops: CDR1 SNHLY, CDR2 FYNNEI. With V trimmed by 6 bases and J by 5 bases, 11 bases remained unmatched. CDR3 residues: CASSPGGTGGLETQYF. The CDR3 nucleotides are TGTGCCAGCAGCCCCGGTGGGACAGGGGGTTTGGAGACCCAGTACTTC.

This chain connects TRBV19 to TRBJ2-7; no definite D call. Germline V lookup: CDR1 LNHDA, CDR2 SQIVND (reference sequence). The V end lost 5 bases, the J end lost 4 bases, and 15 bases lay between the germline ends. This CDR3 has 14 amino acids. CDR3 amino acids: CASSLWLDGYEQYF. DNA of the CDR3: TGTGCCAGTAGTCTCTGGCTAGATGGGTACGAGCAGTACTTC.

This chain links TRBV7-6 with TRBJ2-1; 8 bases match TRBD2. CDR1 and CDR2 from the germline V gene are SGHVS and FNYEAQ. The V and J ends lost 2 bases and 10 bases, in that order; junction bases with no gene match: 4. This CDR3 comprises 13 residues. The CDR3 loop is CASSLRAGDEQFF. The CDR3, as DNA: TGTGCCAGCAGCTTAAGAGCGGGAGACGAGCAGTTCTTC.

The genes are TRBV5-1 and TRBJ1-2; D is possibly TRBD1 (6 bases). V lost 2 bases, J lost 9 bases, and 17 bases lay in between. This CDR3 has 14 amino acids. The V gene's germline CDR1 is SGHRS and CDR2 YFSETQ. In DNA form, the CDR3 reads TGCGCCAGCAGCTTATCCGGGACACAGGGTCGCTACACCTTC. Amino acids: CASSLSGTQGRYTF.

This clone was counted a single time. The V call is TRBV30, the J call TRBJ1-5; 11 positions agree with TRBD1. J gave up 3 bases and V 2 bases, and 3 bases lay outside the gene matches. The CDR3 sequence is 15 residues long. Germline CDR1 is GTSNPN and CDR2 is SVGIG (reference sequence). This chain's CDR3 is CAWSRTGGINQPQHF. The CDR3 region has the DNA TGTGCCTGGAGTCGGACAGGGGGCATCAATCAGCCCCAGCATTTT.

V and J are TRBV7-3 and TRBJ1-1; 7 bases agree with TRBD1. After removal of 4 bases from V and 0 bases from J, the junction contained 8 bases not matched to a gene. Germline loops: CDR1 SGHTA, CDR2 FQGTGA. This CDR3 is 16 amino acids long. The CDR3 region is CASSSQGGNLNTEAFF. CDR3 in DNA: TGTGCCAGCAGCTCCCAAGGGGGCAACTTGAACACTGAAGCTTTCTTT.

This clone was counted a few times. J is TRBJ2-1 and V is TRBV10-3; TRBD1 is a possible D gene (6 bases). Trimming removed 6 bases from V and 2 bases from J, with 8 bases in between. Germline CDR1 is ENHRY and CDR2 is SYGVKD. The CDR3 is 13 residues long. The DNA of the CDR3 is TGTGCCATCAGGGACAGCACCTACAATGAGCAGTTCTTC. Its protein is CAIRDSTYNEQFF.

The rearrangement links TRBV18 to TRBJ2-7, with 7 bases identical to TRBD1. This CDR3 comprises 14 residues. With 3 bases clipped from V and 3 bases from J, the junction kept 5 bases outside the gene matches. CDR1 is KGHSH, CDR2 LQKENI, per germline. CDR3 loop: CASSPGDSFYEQYF. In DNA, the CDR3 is TGTGCCAGCTCACCTGGGGACAGCTTCTACGAGCAGTACTTC.

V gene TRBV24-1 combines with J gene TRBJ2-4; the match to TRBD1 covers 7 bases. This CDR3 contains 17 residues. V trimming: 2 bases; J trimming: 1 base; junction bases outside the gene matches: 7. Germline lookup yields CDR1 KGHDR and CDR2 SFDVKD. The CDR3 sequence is CATSDSGTANAKNIQYF. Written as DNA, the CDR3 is TGTGCCACCAGTGATTCCGGGACAGCAAACGCCAAAAACATTCAGTACTTC.

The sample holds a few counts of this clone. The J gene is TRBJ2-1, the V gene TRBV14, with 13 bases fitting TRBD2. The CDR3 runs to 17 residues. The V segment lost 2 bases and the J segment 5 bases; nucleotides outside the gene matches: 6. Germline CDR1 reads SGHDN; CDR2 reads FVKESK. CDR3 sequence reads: CASSQSRTSGGDNEQFF. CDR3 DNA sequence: TGTGCCAGCAGCCAAAGCCGGACTAGCGGGGGAGACAATGAGCAGTTCTTC.

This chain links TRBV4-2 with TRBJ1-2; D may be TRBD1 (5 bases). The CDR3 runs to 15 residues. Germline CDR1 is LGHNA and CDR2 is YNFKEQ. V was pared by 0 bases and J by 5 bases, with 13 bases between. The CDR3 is CASSQEGGRGYGYTF. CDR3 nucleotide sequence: TGTGCCAGCAGCCAAGAAGGCGGGAGGGGATATGGCTACACCTTC.

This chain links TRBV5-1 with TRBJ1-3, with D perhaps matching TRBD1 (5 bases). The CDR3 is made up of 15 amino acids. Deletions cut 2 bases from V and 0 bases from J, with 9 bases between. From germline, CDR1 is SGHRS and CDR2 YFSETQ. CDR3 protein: CASSFGGSSGNTIYF. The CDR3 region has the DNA TGCGCCAGCAGCTTCGGGGGTAGCTCTGGAAACACCATATATTTT.

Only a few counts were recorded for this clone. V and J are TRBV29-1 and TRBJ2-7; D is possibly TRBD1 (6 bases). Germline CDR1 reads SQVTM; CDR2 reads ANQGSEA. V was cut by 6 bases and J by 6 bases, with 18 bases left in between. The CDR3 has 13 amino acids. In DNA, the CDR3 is TGCAGCGTCAACAACTACAGGGAAGGCGAGCAGTACTTC. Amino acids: CSVNNYREGEQYF.

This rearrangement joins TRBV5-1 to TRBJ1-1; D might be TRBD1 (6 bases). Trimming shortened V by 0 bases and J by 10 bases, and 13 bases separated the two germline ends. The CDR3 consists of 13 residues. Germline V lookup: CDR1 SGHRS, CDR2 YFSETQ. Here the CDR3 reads CASSLEIQGAAFF. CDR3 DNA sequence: TGCGCCAGCAGCTTGGAGATACAGGGAGCAGCTTTCTTT. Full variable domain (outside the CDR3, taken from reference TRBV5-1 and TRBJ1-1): KAGVTQTPRYLIKTRGQQVTLSCSPISGHRSVSWYQQTPGQGLQFLFEYFSETQRNKGNFPGRFSGRQFSNSRSEMNVSTLELGDSALYLCASSLEIQGAAFFGQGTRLTVV.